This T cell receptor (beta chain) was identified during a study of blood T cell repertoires in COVID-19. Looking at the study overall: Material from acute and convalescent COVID-19 was sourced from the United States, Italy and Spain.

The table lists this clone with a few counts. In the original analysis: Nucleated cell number was recorded as an estimate derived from reference gene primer amplification. Some clones are missing from TCRdb's copy, which holds only in-frame ones; the method was immunoSEQ multiplex PCR. The DNA gave D and trimming, while V, J and clone size come from that table. Of 150,000 to 200,000 clones in the sample, about 88% were seen once. The V and J ends lost 5 bases and 5 bases, in that order; junction bases with no gene match: 5. Germline assignment: CDR1 MDHEN and CDR2 SYDVKM. There are 15 residues in the CDR3.

V and J are TRBV28 and TRBJ2-2; 10 nucleotides align to TRBD1. Sequenced sample: PBMCs or T cells enriched from blood (not recorded which). This clonotype was sampled from a woman younger than 30 who had recovered from COVID-19. CDR3 nucleotide sequence: TGTGCCAGCAGTCAAGGGACAGGGGAAACCGGGGAGCTGTTTTTT. This translates into CASSQGTGETGELFF. Filled out from reference TRBV28 and TRBJ2-2, the complete variable domain reads DVKVTQSSRYLVKRTGEKVFLECVQDMDHENMFWYRQDPGLGLRLIYFSYDVKMKEKGDIPEGYSVSREKKERFSLILESASTNQTSMYLCASSQGTGETGELFFGEGSRLTVL.